This T cell receptor (beta chain) originates from a study of cytomegalovirus exposure and HLA in healthy donors. The J segment lost 3 bases and the V segment lost 0 bases, leaving 3 bases of the junction unmatched. The CDR3 runs to 16 residues. Per the germline V gene, CDR1 is KGHSH and CDR2 is LQKENI. With 60 Vbeta and 13 Jbeta primers, the PCR was carried out. Assay used: immunoSEQ multiplex PCR; TCRdb lists only in-frame clones, some missing. Here the sample spans about 83,000 clones, 81% being singletons. The sample was PBMCs. The sequence was collected from a woman aged 30 to 39 in good health and CMV-seronegative. The rearrangement joins TRBV18 to TRBJ1-5, with 9 bases matching TRBD1. CDR3 loop: CASSPPGTGPNQPQHF. The CDR3 DNA sequence: TGTGCCAGCTCACCACCCGGGACAGGGCCCAATCAGCCCCAGCATTTT.